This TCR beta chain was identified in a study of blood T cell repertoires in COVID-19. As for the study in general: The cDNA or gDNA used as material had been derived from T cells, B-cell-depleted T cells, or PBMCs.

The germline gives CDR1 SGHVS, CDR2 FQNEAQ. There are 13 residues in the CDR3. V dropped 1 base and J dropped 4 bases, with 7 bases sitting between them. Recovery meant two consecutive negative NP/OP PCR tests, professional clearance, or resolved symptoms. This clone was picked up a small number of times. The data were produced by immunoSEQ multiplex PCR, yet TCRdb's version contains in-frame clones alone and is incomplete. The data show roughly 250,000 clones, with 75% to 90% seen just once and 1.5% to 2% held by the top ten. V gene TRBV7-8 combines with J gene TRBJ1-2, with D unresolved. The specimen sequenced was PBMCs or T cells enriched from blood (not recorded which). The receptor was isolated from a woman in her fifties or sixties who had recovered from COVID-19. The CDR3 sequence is CASSLGGVYGYTF. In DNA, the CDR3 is TGTGCCAGCAGCTTAGGCGGGGTCTATGGCTACACCTTC.